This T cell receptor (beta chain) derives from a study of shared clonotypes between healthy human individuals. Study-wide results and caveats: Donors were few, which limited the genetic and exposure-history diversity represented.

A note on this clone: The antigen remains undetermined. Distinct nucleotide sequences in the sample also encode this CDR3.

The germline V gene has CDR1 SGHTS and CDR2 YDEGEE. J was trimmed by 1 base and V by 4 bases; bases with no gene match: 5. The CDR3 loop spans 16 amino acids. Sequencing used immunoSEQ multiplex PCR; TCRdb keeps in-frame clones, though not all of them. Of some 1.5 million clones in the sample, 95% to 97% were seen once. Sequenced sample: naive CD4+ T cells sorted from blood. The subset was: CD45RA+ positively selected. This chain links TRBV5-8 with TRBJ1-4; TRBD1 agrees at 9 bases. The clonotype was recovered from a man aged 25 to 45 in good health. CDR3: CASSLGQGRTNEKLFF. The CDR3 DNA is TGTGCCAGCAGCCTAGGACAGGGGAGAACTAATGAAAAACTGTTTTTT.